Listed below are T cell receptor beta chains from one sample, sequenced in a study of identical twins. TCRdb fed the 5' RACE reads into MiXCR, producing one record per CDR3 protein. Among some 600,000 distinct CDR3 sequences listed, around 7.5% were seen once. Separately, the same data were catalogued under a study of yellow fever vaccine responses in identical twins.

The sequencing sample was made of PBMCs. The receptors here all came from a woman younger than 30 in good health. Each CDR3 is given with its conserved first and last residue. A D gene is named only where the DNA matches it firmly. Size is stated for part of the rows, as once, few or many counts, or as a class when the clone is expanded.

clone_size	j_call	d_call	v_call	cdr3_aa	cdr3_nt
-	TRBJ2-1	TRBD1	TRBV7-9	CTQGARDEQFF	TGTACGCAGGGGGCGCGGGATGAGCAGTTCTTC
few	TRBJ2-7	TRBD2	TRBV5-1	CASSLDGTSASYEQYF	TGCGCCAGCAGCTTGGACGGGACTAGCGCCTCCTACGAGCAGTACTTC
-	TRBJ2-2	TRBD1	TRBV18	CASSPPTGGHGNTGELFF	TGTGCCAGCTCACCACCCACAGGGGGCCACGGTAACACCGGGGAGCTGTTTTTT
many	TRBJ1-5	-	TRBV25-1	CASSDEAGFNQPQHF	TGTGCCAGCAGTGACGAGGCGGGGTTCAATCAGCCCCAGCATTTT
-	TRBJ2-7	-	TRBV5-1	CASSTSGTYSYEQYF	TGCGCCAGCAGCACCTCCGGGACTTACTCCTACGAGCAGTACTTC
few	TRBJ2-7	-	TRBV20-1	CSARDHGTLREQYF	TGCAGTGCGAGGGACCACGGAACTTTACGGGAGCAGTACTTC
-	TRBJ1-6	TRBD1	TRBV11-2	CASSLGRDREGPLHF	TGTGCCAGCTCCCTAGGGCGGGACAGGGAAGGACCCCTCCACTTT
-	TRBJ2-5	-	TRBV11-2	CASSFAVREPQYF	TGTGCCAGCAGCTTTGCAGTTCGGGAGCCCCAGTACTTC
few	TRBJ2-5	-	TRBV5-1	CASSSRPSRVQETQYF	TGCGCCAGCAGCTCCCGGCCCTCCCGGGTCCAAGAGACCCAGTACTTC
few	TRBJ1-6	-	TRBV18	CASSPGAVNSPLHF	TGTGCCAGCTCACCGGGGGCCGTAAATTCACCCCTCCACTTT
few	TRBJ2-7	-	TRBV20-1	CSATGVSYEQYF	TGCAGTGCTACCGGGGTCTCCTACGAGCAGTACTTC
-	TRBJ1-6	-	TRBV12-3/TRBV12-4	CASREGHISPLHF	TGTGCCAGCAGGGAAGGACATATCTCACCCCTCCACTTT
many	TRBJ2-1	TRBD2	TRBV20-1	CSASGGAVNEQFF	TGCAGTGCTAGCGGGGGGGCAGTGAATGAGCAGTTCTTC
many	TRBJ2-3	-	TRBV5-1	CASSSSGPLDTQYF	TGCGCCAGCAGCTCATCGGGGCCGCTGGATACGCAGTATTTT
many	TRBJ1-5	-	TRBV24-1	CATSVGGTQPQHF	TGTGCCACCAGTGTGGGGGGTACTCAGCCCCAGCATTTT
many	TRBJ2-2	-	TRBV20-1	CSAPTYTGELFF	TGCAGTGCTCCGACTTACACCGGGGAGCTGTTTTTT
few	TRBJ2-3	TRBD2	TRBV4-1	CASSQPGRAGGTDTQYF	TGCGCCAGCAGCCAACCTGGGCGAGCGGGGGGCACAGATACGCAGTATTTT
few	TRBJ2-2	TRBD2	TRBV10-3	CAISDPPGGSGRATGELFF	TGTGCCATCAGTGACCCCCCCGGCGGGAGCGGGAGGGCCACCGGGGAGCTGTTTTTT